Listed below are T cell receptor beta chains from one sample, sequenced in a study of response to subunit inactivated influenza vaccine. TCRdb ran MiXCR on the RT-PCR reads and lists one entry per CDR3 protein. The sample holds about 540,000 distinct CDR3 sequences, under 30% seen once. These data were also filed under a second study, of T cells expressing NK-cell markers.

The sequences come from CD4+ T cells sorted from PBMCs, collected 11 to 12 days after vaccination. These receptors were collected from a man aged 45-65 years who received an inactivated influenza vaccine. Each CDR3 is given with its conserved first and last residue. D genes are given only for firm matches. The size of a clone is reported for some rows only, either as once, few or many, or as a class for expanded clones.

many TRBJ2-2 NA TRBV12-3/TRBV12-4 TGTGCCAGCAGTTTGAGGTGGAGCAACACCGGGGAGCTGTTTTTT CASSLRWSNTGELFF
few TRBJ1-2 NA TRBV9 TGTGCCAGCAGCGTAGGCCTCAGGGAGCGTGGCTACACCTTC CASSVGLRERGYTF
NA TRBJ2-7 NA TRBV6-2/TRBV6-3 TGTGCCAGCAGTTGGACCGGAGGGGGAGTTTACGAGCAGTACTTC CASSWTGGGVYEQYF
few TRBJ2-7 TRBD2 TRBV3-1 TGTGCCAGCAGCCAAGCTCTAGCGGGGGGCCGGAGCTCCTACGAGCAGTACTTC CASSQALAGGRSSYEQYF
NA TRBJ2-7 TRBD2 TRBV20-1 TGCAGTGCGAACAGCCCAGCGGGGGACGAGCAGTACTTC CSANSPAGDEQYF
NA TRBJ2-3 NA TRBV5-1 TGCGCCAGCAGCTTGGCCATTAGGGGCACAGATACGCAGTATTTT CASSLAIRGTDTQYF
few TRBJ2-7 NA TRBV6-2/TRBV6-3 TGTGCCAGCAGTTATAAATTCAGGAGCGAGCAGTACTTC CASSYKFRSEQYF
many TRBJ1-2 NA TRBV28 TGTGCCAGCAGTCCTCCAGCCAGGGTCAAAGGCTACACCTTC CASSPPARVKGYTF
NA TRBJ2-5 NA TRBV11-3 TGTGCCAGCAGCGAAGGGACGGAACACGGGGAGACCCAGTACTTC CASSEGTEHGETQYF
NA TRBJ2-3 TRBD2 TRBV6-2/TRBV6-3 TGTGCCAGCAGTTACTCGTACGCGGGAGGACCAGATACGCAGTATTTT CASSYSYAGGPDTQYF
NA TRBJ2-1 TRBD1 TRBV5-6 TGTGCCAGCAGCGCGGGACAGGGAAGGGGTGAGCAGTTCTTC CASSAGQGRGEQFF
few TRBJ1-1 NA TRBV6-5 TGTGCCAGCAGTTACTCGATCAAGGAAGGATGGTACACTGAAGCTTTCTTT CASSYSIKEGWYTEAFF
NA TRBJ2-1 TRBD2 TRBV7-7 TGTGCTAGCAGCTTATCTAGCGGGGACTACAATGAGCAGTTCTTC CASSLSSGDYNEQFF
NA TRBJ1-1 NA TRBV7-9 TGTGCCAGCAGCTTACGGATGGACACTGAAGCTTTCTTT CASSLRMDTEAFF
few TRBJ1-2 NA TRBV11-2 TGTGCCAGCAGCTTACATGAACTGGAATATGGCTACACCTTC CASSLHELEYGYTF
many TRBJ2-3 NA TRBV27 TGTGCCAGCAGTTTATTTCAGAGCACAGATACGCAGTATTTT CASSLFQSTDTQYF
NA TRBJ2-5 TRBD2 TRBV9 TGTGCCAGCAGCTCCCCTCGCGGGGGGCAAGAGACCCAGTACTTC CASSSPRGGQETQYF
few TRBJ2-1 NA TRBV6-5 TGTGCCAGCAGTTACGCCTCCGGGAGTTGGAACAATGAGCAGTTCTTC CASSYASGSWNNEQFF
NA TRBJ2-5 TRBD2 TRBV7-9 TGTGCCAGCAGCCACTCTAGCGGGAGATCGGAGACCCAGTACTTC CASSHSSGRSETQYF
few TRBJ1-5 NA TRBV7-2 TGTGCCAGCAGCTTGGCCGGGACTAGCAATCAGCCCCAGCATTTT CASSLAGTSNQPQHF
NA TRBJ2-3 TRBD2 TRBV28 TGTGCCAGCAGTCCGCTTACGGGAGGGCGACCAGATACGCAGTATTTT CASSPLTGGRPDTQYF
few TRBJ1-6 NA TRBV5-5 TGTGCCAGCAGCTTTGGCCAGGGGTTTTCAGGTTCACCCCTCCACTTT CASSFGQGFSGSPLHF
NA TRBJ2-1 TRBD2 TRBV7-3 TGTGCCAGCAGCTTAATGCTAGCGGGAGACGGCGAGCAGTTCTTC CASSLMLAGDGEQFF
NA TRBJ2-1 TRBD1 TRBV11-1 TGTGCCAGCAGCTCAGCACTAACAGGGGACTACAATGAGCAGTTCTTC CASSSALTGDYNEQFF
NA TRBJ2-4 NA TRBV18 TGTGCCAGCTCACCAGCCGGGGCGGAAAGGAACATTCAGTACTTC CASSPAGAERNIQYF
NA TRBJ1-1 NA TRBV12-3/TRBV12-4 TGTGCCAGCAGATCTACTTTGGCCCACACTGAAGCTTTCTTT CASRSTLAHTEAFF
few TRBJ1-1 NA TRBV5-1 TGCGCCAGCAGCTTCGGCCCGGCCACTTTGAACACTGAAGCTTTCTTT CASSFGPATLNTEAFF
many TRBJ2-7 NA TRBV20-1 TGCAGTGCGAGCAGAGGGTCCTACGAGCAGTACTTC CSASRGSYEQYF
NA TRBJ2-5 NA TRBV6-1 TGTGCCAGCAGTGAGCGGCGGTTCGGGACCCAGTACTTC CASSERRFGTQYF
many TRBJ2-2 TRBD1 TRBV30 TGTGCCTGGAGTCCCTTTGGGGTGAGGGGGCGGAACACCGGGGAGCTGTTTTTT CAWSPFGVRGRNTGELFF
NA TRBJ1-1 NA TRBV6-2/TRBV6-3 TGTGCCAGCACCGATCGGATCTCTCTAGAAGCTTTCTTT CASTDRISLEAFF
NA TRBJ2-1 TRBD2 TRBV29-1 TGCAGCGTTGGCGCCCCGGCCGGGAGGGCATCTGAGCAGTTCTTC CSVGAPAGRASEQFF
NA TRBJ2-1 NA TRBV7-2 TGTGCCAGCAGCTTAGCGTTAGGGGCAGGGCACAATGAGCAGTTCTTC CASSLALGAGHNEQFF
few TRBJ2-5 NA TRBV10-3 TGTGCCATCAGCGACTACGGGGGTCAAGAGACCCAGTACTTC CAISDYGGQETQYF
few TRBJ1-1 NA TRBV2 TGTGCCAGCAGAGACCCTACAGGGCTCACTGAAGCTTTCTTT CASRDPTGLTEAFF
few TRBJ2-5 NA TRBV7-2 TGTGCCAGCAGCTTCTGGACGGGACAAGAGACCCAGTACTTC CASSFWTGQETQYF
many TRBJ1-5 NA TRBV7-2 TGTGCCAGCAGCTTAAGGGGAGGGAACAATCAGCCCCAGCATTTT CASSLRGGNNQPQHF
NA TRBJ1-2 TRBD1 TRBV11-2 TGTGCCAGCAGCTTAACAGGGGGCAGGGGTGGCTACACCTTC CASSLTGGRGGYTF
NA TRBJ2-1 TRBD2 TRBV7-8 TGTGCCAGCAGCTTTGGACTAGCGTACGATGAGCAGTTCTTC CASSFGLAYDEQFF
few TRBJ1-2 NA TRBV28 TGTGCCAGCACTGAGGTCGGTTATGGCTACACCTTC CASTEVGYGYTF
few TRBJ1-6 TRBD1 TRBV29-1 TGCAGCGGGCGTCGGGACAGCAATTCACCCCTCCACTTT CSGRRDSNSPLHF
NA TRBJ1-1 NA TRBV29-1 TGCAGCGTATCCATCAACACTGAAGCTTTCTTT CSVSINTEAFF
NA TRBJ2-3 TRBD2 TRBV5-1 TGCGCCAGCAGCTCCGGACTAGCGGGGGGAACATTCACAGATACGCAGTATTTT CASSSGLAGGTFTDTQYF
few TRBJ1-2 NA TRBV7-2 TGTGCCTTCCTTGCAGAGAACTATGGCTACACCTTC CAFLAENYGYTF
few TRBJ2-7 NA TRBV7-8 TGTGCCAGCAGCCCTCGTTTCGAGCCCTACGAGCAGTACTTC CASSPRFEPYEQYF
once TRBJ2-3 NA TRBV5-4 TGTGCCAGCAGCTTTATGGGGCACTCCTCCAGGGATAGCACAGATACGCAGTATTTT CASSFMGHSSRDSTDTQYF
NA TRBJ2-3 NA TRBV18 TGTGCCAGCTCAACCAGGGACCGTTCAGATACGCAGTATTTT CASSTRDRSDTQYF
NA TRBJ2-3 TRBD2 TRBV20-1 TGCAGTGCTGGTCCGGGGGGAGGGGATACGCAGTATTTT CSAGPGGGDTQYF
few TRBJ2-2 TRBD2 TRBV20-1 TGCAGTGCTAGAGTCCCCCTTGGGACTAGGGGTTCCGGGGAGCTGTTTTTT CSARVPLGTRGSGELFF
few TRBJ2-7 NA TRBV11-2 TGTGCCAGCACCTCAACCATTGACTCCTACGAGCAGTACTTC CASTSTIDSYEQYF
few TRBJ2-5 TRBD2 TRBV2 TGTGCCAGCAGGTCGTGGGAGGGGACCCAGTACTTC CASRSWEGTQYF
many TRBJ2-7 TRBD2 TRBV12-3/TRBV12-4 TGTGCCAGCAGTTTGGGGACTAGCGGGACCGAGCAGTACTTC CASSLGTSGTEQYF
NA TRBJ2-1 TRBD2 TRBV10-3 TGTGCCATCAACGGACTAGCGGGAGGTGGGAATGAGCAGTTCTTC CAINGLAGGGNEQFF
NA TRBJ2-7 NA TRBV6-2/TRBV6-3 TGTGCCCGAACAAGAGGGCGGGGATCCTCCTACGAGCAGTATTTC CARTRGRGSSYEQYF
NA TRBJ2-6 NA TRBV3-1 TGTGCCAGCAGCCAAGGGCGGACGGTCTTCTCTGGGGCCAACGTCCTGACTTTC CASSQGRTVFSGANVLTF
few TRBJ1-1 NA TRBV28 TGTGCCAGCACCCCCCGGGCAGGATTCACTGAAGCTTTCTTT CASTPRAGFTEAFF
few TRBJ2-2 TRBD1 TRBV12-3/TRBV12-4 TGTGCCAGCAGCCCAGGGGGCGCGGGCACCGGGGAGCTGTTTTTT CASSPGGAGTGELFF
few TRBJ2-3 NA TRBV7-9 TGTGCCAGCAGCCATACTGCGGATACGCAGTATTTT CASSHTADTQYF
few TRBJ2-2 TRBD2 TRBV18 TGTGCCAGCTCACCATTCGTCCCGGGACTAGCTAACACCGGGGAGCTGTTTTTT CASSPFVPGLANTGELFF
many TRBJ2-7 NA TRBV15 TGTGCCACCAGCGCAAACGAAAAGGTGAAGTACTTC CATSANEKVKYF